This T cell receptor beta chain came from a study of early T cells in non-severe SARS-CoV-2 infection. The study's findings and limits: VDJdb matching, biased toward anti-spike CD8 responses, missed private and CD4 specificities.

The length of the CDR3 is 11 residues. Germline-derived CDR1 and CDR2 are ENHRY and SYGVKD. The V and J ends lost 9 bases and 6 bases respectively, with 11 bases between them. MiXCR, run by TCRdb on the 5' RACE reads, gives a single entry per CDR3 protein. Of roughly 70,000 distinct CDR3 sequences in the sample, roughly a fifth were seen once. About this clonotype itself: The target antigen is unknown.

This clonotype originated in an adult who was a healthcare worker with PCR-confirmed SARS-CoV-2 infection or an uninfected control (not recorded which). Specimen: whole blood, collected at baseline. This chain connects TRBV10-3 to TRBJ1-1, with D possibly being TRBD1 (5 bases). The CDR3 bases are TGTGCCATGGGGACGGAGGCTGAAGCTTTCTTT. Encoded protein: CAMGTEAEAFF.